This entry is about one T cell receptor (beta chain). The table came from immunoSEQ multiplex PCR; TCRdb's copy has only in-frame clones and leaves some out. In the table there are over 55,000 clones, about 91% of which are singletons. These data belong to a study of blood T cell repertoires in COVID-19. On the study more broadly: Sample material is recorded as cDNA or gDNA derived from T cells, B-cell-depleted T cells, or PBMCs.

The CDR3 contains 15 residues. CDR1 and CDR2 (germline): MNHNY, SVGAGI (reference sequence). The V and J ends lost 2 bases and 0 bases respectively, with 8 bases between them. This clonotype originated in a man in his 60s with acute or convalescent COVID-19. What was sequenced was peripheral blood. This chain connects TRBV6-6 to TRBJ1-5; D is uncertain. The CDR3 region is CASSYGRNSNQPQHF. CDR3 nucleotide sequence: TGTGCCAGCAGTTACGGCAGGAATAGCAATCAGCCCCAGCATTTT.